This TCR beta chain was observed in a study of metastatic and nonmetastatic thyroid tumors. Study-wide context: Repertoires from blood and tumor or nodule tissue of malignant and benign thyroid patients were compared.

Study-level points and caveats: It was reported that TCR beta diversity was significantly higher in malignant thyroid tumors than benign nodules, in blood and tumor.

The sample holds many counts of this clone. Its antigen is currently unknown. Trimming removed 2 bases at V and 0 bases at J, with 2 bases between. This CDR3 is built from 13 residues. CDR1 MNHEY and CDR2 SVGEGT come from the germline V gene. Per the original methods: Between-group CDR3 differences, defined by clinicopathological status, yielded a distant-metastasis classifier for papillary thyroid cancer. TCRdb re-processed the PCR reads through MiXCR. The V and J calls come from TCRdb's annotation, not from the publication. In the table there are 31,000 or so clones, around 15% of which are singletons. Among the patients, none had received any treatment before thyroid surgery.

The TCR comes from a female donor with papillary thyroid cancer or a benign thyroid nodule (not recorded which). Some clones in this sample may be carry-over from other donors' samples. The rearrangement uses TRBV6-2 or TRBV6-3 and TRBJ1-5; D is unclear. Sequenced: blood. CDR3 coding DNA: TGTGCCAGCAGTTACAATAGCAATCAGCCCCAGCATTTT. Translated: CASSYNSNQPQHF.